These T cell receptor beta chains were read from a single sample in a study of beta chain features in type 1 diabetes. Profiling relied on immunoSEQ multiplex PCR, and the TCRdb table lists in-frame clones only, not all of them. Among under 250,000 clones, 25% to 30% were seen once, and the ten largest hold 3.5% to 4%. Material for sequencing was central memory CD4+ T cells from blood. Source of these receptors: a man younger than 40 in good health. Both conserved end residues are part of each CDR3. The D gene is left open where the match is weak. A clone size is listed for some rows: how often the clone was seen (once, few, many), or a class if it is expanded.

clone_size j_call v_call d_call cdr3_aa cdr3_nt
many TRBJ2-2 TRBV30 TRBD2 CAWSGLAASNTGELFF TGTGCCTGGAGTGGACTAGCGGCCTCGAACACCGGGGAGCTGTTTTTT
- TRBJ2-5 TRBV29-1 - CSASERTQYF TGCAGCGCTTCGGAGAGGACCCAGTACTTC
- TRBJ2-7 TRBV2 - CASNRDGTYEQYF TGTGCCAGCAACCGGGACGGAACCTACGAGCAGTACTTC
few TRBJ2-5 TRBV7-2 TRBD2 CASSPAAGETQYF TGTGCCAGCAGTCCGGCAGCGGGGGAGACCCAGTACTTC
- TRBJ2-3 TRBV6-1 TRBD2 CASSAIASGGATDTQYF TGTGCCAGCAGTGCAATTGCTAGCGGGGGGGCAACAGATACGCAGTATTTT
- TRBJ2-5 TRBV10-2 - CASSELETQYF TGCGCCAGCAGTGAATTAGAGACCCAGTACTTC
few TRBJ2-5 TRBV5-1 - CASSTITGREGETQYF TGCGCCAGCAGCACCATCACAGGGAGGGAGGGAGAGACCCAGTACTTC
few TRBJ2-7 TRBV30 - CAWSVRLGYEQYF TGTGCCTGGAGTGTACGCCTAGGATACGAGCAGTACTTC
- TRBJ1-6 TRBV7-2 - CASSPGRVGSPLHF TGTGCCAGCAGCCCGGGCAGGGTCGGTTCACCCCTCCACTTT
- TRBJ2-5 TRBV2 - CASSADMAQRGGGTQYF TGTGCCAGCAGTGCGGATATGGCCCAGAGAGGAGGGGGGACCCAGTACTTC
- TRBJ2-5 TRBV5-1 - CASSPGAQETQYF TGCGCCAGCAGCCCCGGGGCCCAAGAGACCCAGTACTTC
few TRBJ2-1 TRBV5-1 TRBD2 CASSLGVLAGAPVSNEQFF TGCGCCAGCAGCTTGGGGGTACTAGCGGGAGCCCCTGTGAGCAATGAGCAGTTCTTC
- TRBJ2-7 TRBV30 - CAWGTRSYEQYF TGTGCCTGGGGGACGCGTTCCTACGAGCAGTACTTC
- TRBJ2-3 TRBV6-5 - CASRGTPSTDTQYF TGTGCCAGCAGAGGGACTCCTAGCACAGATACGCAGTATTTT
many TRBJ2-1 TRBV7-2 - CASSLPGHEQFF TGTGCCAGCAGCTTACCAGGGCATGAGCAGTTCTTC
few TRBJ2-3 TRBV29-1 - CSVGGRADTQYF TGCAGCGTTGGGGGTCGGGCAGATACGCAGTATTTT
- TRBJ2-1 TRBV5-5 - CASSLEGGANNEQFF TGTGCCAGCAGCTTGGAGGGGGGAGCGAATAATGAGCAGTTCTTC
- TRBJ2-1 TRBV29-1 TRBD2 CSGEGLAERYNEQFF TGCAGCGGTGAGGGACTAGCGGAACGCTACAATGAGCAGTTCTTC
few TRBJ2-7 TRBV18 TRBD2 CASSPPGRVEQYF TGTGCCAGCTCACCACCGGGGAGGGTCGAGCAGTACTTC
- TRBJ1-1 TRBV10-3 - CAIRAGSNTEAFF TGTGCCATCAGGGCGGGTTCGAACACTGAAGCTTTCTTT
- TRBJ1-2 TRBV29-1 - CSVLQYYGYTF TGCAGCGTTTTACAGTACTATGGCTACACCTTC
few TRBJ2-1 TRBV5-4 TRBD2 CASSLAGTSGDQFF TGTGCCAGCAGCTTGGCCGGGACTAGCGGCGATCAGTTCTTC
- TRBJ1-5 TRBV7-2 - CASSLGSGRANQPQHF TGTGCCAGCAGCTTAGGTTCGGGCAGGGCCAATCAGCCCCAGCATTTT
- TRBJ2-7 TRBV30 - CACLGLSSYEQYF TGTGCCTGTCTGGGTCTGAGCTCCTACGAGCAGTACTTC
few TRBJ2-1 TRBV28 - CASRPGGNEQFF TGTGCCAGCAGACCCGGGGGCAATGAGCAGTTCTTC
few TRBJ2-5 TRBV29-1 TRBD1 CSVEEATGGQETQYF TGCAGCGTTGAAGAGGCAACAGGGGGCCAGGAGACCCAGTACTTC
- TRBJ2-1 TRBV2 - CASSSTEQFF TGTGCCAGCAGTAGCACTGAGCAGTTCTTC
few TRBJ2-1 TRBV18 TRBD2 CASSPGTSGNNEQFF TGTGCCAGCTCACCGGGGACTAGCGGAAACAATGAGCAGTTCTTC
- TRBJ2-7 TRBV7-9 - CASSSLGEQYF TGTGCCAGCAGCTCCCTAGGGGAGCAGTACTTC
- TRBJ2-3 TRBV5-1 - CASSLVPATDTQYF TGCGCCAGCAGCTTGGTGCCCGCCACAGATACGCAGTATTTT
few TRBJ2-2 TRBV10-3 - CAISSSGLHTGELFF TGTGCCATCAGTTCCTCGGGACTCCACACCGGGGAGCTGTTTTTT
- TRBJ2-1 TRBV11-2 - CASSLGLGLGYDEQFF TGTGCCAGCAGCTTAGGTTTAGGGCTGGGGTATGATGAGCAGTTCTTC
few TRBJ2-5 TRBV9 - CASSVLGLIQETQYF TGTGCCAGCAGCGTATTGGGCCTCATCCAAGAGACCCAGTACTTC
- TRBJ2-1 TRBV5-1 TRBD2 CASSPRTSGGSDEQFF TGCGCCAGCAGCCCACGGACTAGCGGGGGGAGCGATGAGCAGTTCTTC
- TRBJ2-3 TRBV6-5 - CASSTTTTDTQYF TGTGCCAGCAGTACGACTACCACAGATACGCAGTATTTT
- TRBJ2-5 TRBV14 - CASSQLDRETQYF TGTGCCAGCAGCCAATTGGACAGAGAGACCCAGTACTTC
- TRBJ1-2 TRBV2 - CASSGAQGPSGGGYTF TGTGCCAGCAGTGGGGCGCAGGGTCCCTCTGGGGGTGGCTACACCTTC
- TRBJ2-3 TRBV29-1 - CSVSDSNTDTQYF TGCAGCGTTTCGGACAGCAACACAGATACGCAGTATTTT
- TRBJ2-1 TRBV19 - CASSIGLHLNNEQFF TGTGCCAGTAGTATTGGCCTGCACTTGAACAATGAGCAGTTCTTC
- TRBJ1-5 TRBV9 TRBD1 CASSVTGISNQPQHF TGTGCCAGCAGCGTGACAGGGATTAGCAATCAGCCCCAGCATTTT
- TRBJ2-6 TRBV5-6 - CASSFSSGANVLTF TGTGCCAGCAGCTTTAGCTCTGGGGCCAACGTCCTGACTTTC
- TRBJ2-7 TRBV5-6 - CASSLVSGSPGDF TGTGCCAGCAGCTTGGTCTCGGGGTCACCGGGGGACTTC
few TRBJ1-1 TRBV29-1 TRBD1 CSVLKGASGNTEAFF TGCAGCGTTTTAAAGGGGGCGTCTGGTAACACTGAAGCTTTCTTT